What follows are 24 T cell receptor beta chains derived from one specimen sequenced in a study of blood T cell repertoires in COVID-19. Sequencing was performed with immunoSEQ multiplex PCR; in TCRdb, only in-frame clones are kept and a portion is missing. The data show about 460,000 clones, roughly nine tenths seen once. The sequencing input was PBMCs or T cells enriched from blood (not recorded which). The receptors stem from a woman between 55 and 75 years old who had recovered from COVID-19.

This clone was detected once. The genes are TRBV9 and TRBJ1-2; 8 bases line up with TRBD1. The CDR3 extends over 13 amino acids. Germline V gene sequence: CDR1 SGDLS, CDR2 YYNGEE. V shed 5 bases and J 4 bases; nucleotides not matched to a gene: 4. Written as DNA, the CDR3 is TGTGCCAGCAGTGCTCAGGGGGCCTATGGCTACACCTTC. As protein: CASSAQGAYGYTF.

V gene TRBV4-2 combines with J gene TRBJ1-4; the D gene is possibly TRBD1 (6 bases). Trimming left V 2 bases short and J 4 bases short, with 11 bases between. In germline, CDR1 is LGHNA, CDR2 YNFKEQ. CDR3 length equals 15 residues. CDR3 amino acids: CASSQKDSINEKLFF. In DNA, the CDR3 is TGTGCCAGCAGCCAAAAGGACAGTATTAATGAAAAACTGTTTTTT.

V and J are TRBV13 and TRBJ1-1; perhaps TRBD1 as D (5 bases). Deletions cut 5 bases from V and 3 bases from J, with 22 bases between. Germline assignment: CDR1 PRHDT and CDR2 FYEKMQ (reference sequence). The CDR3 sequence is 17 residues long. CDR3 protein: CASSRRWRGSLDTEAFF. The CDR3 DNA reads TGTGCCAGCAGCAGGCGGTGGAGGGGCTCCCTGGACACTGAAGCTTTCTTT.

This clone has a handful of counts. The chain combines TRBV7-9 with TRBJ1-2; 7 bases are a match to TRBD1. The CDR3 consists of 15 residues. V gave up 5 bases and J gave up 2 bases; unmatched junction bases: 8. CDR1 is SEHNR, CDR2 FQNEAQ, per germline (reference sequence). CDR3 residues: CASSPTGAKNYGYTF. The CDR3 bases are TGTGCCAGCAGCCCCACAGGGGCCAAAAACTATGGCTACACCTTC.

CDR3 DNA sequence: TGTGCCAGCAGTTCTCAGAATCAGCCCCAGCATTTT. The encoded protein is CASSSQNQPQHF. The gene calls are TRBV28 and TRBJ1-5; D is undetermined. Trimming shortened V by 4 bases and J by 4 bases, and 5 bases separated the two germline ends. Germline V lookup: CDR1 MDHEN, CDR2 SYDVKM. The CDR3 is 12 residues long.

The chain links TRBV27 to TRBJ2-5; 9 bases are a match to TRBD1. Germline trimming cut 6 bases from V and 3 bases from J; bases unmatched to any gene: 5. CDR1 is MNHEY, CDR2 SMNVEV, per germline (reference sequence). The CDR3 is 14 amino acids. The CDR3 nucleotides are TGTGCCAGCAGACTCGGGACAGGGAAAGAGACCCAGTACTTC. It yields the protein CASRLGTGKETQYF.

This rearrangement joins TRBV5-4 to TRBJ1-1, with TRBD1 matching over 7 bases. CDR1 SGHNT and CDR2 YYREEE come from the germline V gene (reference sequence). The CDR3 loop spans 15 amino acids. The junction had 10 bases not matched to a gene; V was cut back by 4 bases and J by 4 bases. The CDR3: CASSPGQAGGTEAFF. The DNA for the CDR3 is TGTGCCAGCAGCCCAGGACAGGCAGGAGGCACTGAAGCTTTCTTT. Complete variable domain (other parts from reference TRBV5-4 and TRBJ1-1): ETGVTQSPTHLIKTRGQQVTLRCSSQSGHNTVSWYQQALGQGPQFIFQYYREEENGRGNFPPRFSGLQFPNYSSELNVNALELDDSALYLCASSPGQAGGTEAFFGQGTRLTVV.

CDR3 region: CASSRVDEQFF. The CDR3 DNA is TGTGCCAGCAGCCGAGTCGATGAGCAGTTCTTC. The chain couples TRBV6-5 to TRBJ2-1, with D unclear. The CDR3 is made up of 11 amino acids. The germline gives CDR1 MNHEY, CDR2 SVGAGI. The V end lost 6 bases, the J end lost 8 bases, and 8 bases lay between the germline ends.

The chain employs TRBV5-1 and TRBJ2-3; 8 bases are a match to TRBD2. The CDR3 runs 14 residues. Trimming removed 1 base from V and 5 bases from J; junction bases left unmatched: 3. Germline V CDR1 and CDR2: SGHRS, YFSETQ. CDR3 DNA sequence: TGCGCCAGCAGCTTGAACGGGGGGGAAGATACGCAGTATTTT. Protein sequence: CASSLNGGEDTQYF.

This rearrangement joins TRBV5-1 to TRBJ2-3, with 11 bases identical to TRBD2. Germline V lookup: CDR1 SGHRS, CDR2 YFSETQ. V lost 4 bases to trimming and J lost 7 bases; unmatched junction nucleotides: 8. The CDR3 spans 15 residues. The CDR3 spells CASSPTSGVTYTQYF. The CDR3, as DNA: TGCGCCAGCAGCCCGACTAGCGGGGTTACTTATACGCAGTATTTT.

The chain has TRBV12-3 or TRBV12-4 and TRBJ1-1, with TRBD1 as a possible D gene (6 bases). CDR3 length equals 12 residues. Trimming took off 2 bases at V and 8 bases at J, with 9 bases between the two ends. The CDR3 DNA reads TGTGCCAGCAGTTTATGGGGGCGGGAAGCTTTCTTT. Protein product: CASSLWGREAFF.

The V gene is TRBV2, the J gene TRBJ1-5, with a possible D match to TRBD1 (5 bases). Germline assignment: CDR1 SNHLY and CDR2 FYNNEI. There are 15 residues in the CDR3. V dropped 5 bases and J dropped 0 bases, with 11 bases sitting between them. The CDR3 DNA follows: TGTGCCAGCAGTTCAGACAGCTATAGCAATCAGCCCCAGCATTTT. Its protein product is CASSSDSYSNQPQHF. Full variable domain (missing parts from reference TRBV2 and TRBJ1-5): EPEVTQTPSHQVTQMGQEVILRCVPISNHLYFYWYRQILGQKVEFLVSFYNNEISEKSEIFDDQFSVERPDGSNFTLKIRSTKLEDSAMYFCASSSDSYSNQPQHFGDGTRLSIL.

The chain employs TRBV2 and TRBJ1-4; no definite D call. Trimming shortened V by 7 bases and J by 7 bases, and 16 bases separated the two germline ends. Per germline, CDR1 SNHLY and CDR2 FYNNEI. The CDR3 consists of 14 residues. DNA of the CDR3: TGTGCCAGCACCCCGTGGGCAGGAGGTGAAAAACTGTTTTTT. Translating gives CASTPWAGGEKLFF.

V usage is TRBV14 and J usage is TRBJ2-2; TRBD1 might be the D (6 bases). In germline, CDR1 is SGHDN, CDR2 FVKESK. The CDR3 runs to 14 residues. V was clipped by 6 bases and J by 0 bases, with 8 bases between them. This CDR3 reads CASRGQSNTGELFF. In nucleotides, the CDR3 is TGTGCCAGCAGAGGACAGTCGAACACCGGGGAGCTGTTTTTT.

This clone showed up just once. The J gene is TRBJ1-3, the V gene TRBV5-1; 9 positions match TRBD1. V trimming: 3 bases; J trimming: 1 base; junction bases outside the gene matches: 5. The V gene's germline CDR1 is SGHRS and CDR2 YFSETQ. CDR3 length equals 16 residues. The chain's CDR3 is CASSSTGTGSGNTIYF. The CDR3 nucleotides read TGCGCCAGCAGCTCAACCGGGACAGGGTCTGGAAACACCATATATTTT.

This clone is a singleton in its sample. This chain connects TRBV19 to TRBJ1-6; a possible D gene is TRBD1 (6 bases). Looked up from germline, CDR1 is LNHDA and CDR2 is SQIVND (reference sequence). This CDR3 is 15 amino acids long. V lost 3 bases and J 7 bases, leaving 13 bases between the germline ends. The CDR3 nucleotides read TGTGCCAGTAGTATGGGAACAGGGTCCAATTCACCCCTCCACTTT. It specifies CASSMGTGSNSPLHF.

To note about this clone: Additional DNA sequences in this sample encode the identical CDR3. This sequence joins TRBV14 and TRBJ1-1, with TRBD1 matching 8 bases. Germline V CDR1 and CDR2: SGHDN, FVKESK. This CDR3 comprises 14 residues. V lost 6 bases, J lost 4 bases, and 7 bases stayed unmatched. The CDR3 nucleotides are TGTGCCAGCAGGCTGGGCACAGGGGGCACTGAAGCTTTCTTT. This codes for CASRLGTGGTEAFF.

This chain links TRBV6-5 with TRBJ2-2, with D maybe TRBD1 (5 bases). The CDR3 sequence is 15 residues long. V lost 5 bases and J lost 5, with 15 bases in between. Looked up from germline, CDR1 is MNHEY and CDR2 is SVGAGI. The CDR3 sequence is CASSIRSQGTGELFF. CDR3 in DNA: TGTGCCAGCAGTATAAGGTCCCAGGGAACCGGGGAGCTGTTTTTT.

The chain links TRBV3-1 (or the pseudogene TRBV3-2) to TRBJ1-4, with 7 bases lining up with TRBD1. Germline V lookup: CDR1 LGHDT, CDR2 YNNKEL (reference sequence). V shed 2 bases, J shed 3 bases, and the junction held 3 bases outside the gene matches. The CDR3 has 15 residues. CDR3 DNA sequence: TGTGCCAGCAGCCAACCAGGGGGATCTAATGAAAAACTGTTTTTT. It translates to CASSQPGGSNEKLFF.

V usage is TRBV6-5 and J usage is TRBJ2-7; 7 positions agree with TRBD2. V shed 5 bases and J 5 bases; nucleotides not matched to a gene: 6. This CDR3 has 13 residues. Germline CDR1 and CDR2: MNHEY and SVGAGI. As DNA, the CDR3 is TGTGCCAGCAGTACCCGGGAGGCCGACGAGCAGTACTTC. This gives the protein CASSTREADEQYF.

This sequence joins TRBV11-3 and TRBJ2-7, with a possible D match to TRBD2 (6 bases). Looked up from germline, CDR1 is SGHNT and CDR2 is YENEEA. Trimming stripped 5 bases from V and 6 bases from J, with 14 bases between. The CDR3 is 13 amino acids. CDR3: CASSTLGDSEQYF. Written as DNA, the CDR3 is TGTGCCAGCAGCACCCTCGGGGACTCCGAGCAGTACTTC.

This chain connects TRBV6-5 to TRBJ1-2, with 7 bases fitting TRBD1. The junction had 9 bases not matched to a gene; V was cut back by 10 bases and J by 4 bases. The CDR3 runs 13 residues. From germline, CDR1 is MNHEY and CDR2 SVGAGI. CDR3 protein: CATTPGTVYGYTF. The CDR3 DNA reads TGTGCCACCACGCCCGGGACAGTCTATGGCTACACCTTC.

The chain employs TRBV23-1 and TRBJ1-1, with a possible D match to TRBD1 (5 bases). TRBV23-1 falls under the ORF class, with uncertain function. There are 16 residues in the CDR3. V lost 1 base and J lost 6, with 18 bases in between. The CDR3 loop is CASSQWGLRQDAEAFF. In DNA, the CDR3 is TGCGCCAGCAGTCAATGGGGACTTAGGCAGGACGCTGAAGCTTTCTTT.

The V call is TRBV24-1, the J call TRBJ2-3; TRBD2 matches 8 bases. This CDR3 contains 14 residues. V shed 5 bases, J shed 6 bases, and the junction held 6 bases outside the gene matches. CDR1 KGHDR and CDR2 SFDVKD come from the germline V gene. The CDR3 bases are TGTGCCACCAGTGTTGCAGCGGGGGCGGATACGCAGTATTTT. As protein: CATSVAAGADTQYF.